This T cell receptor (beta chain) was sequenced during a study of tumor-infiltrating lymphocytes in primary liver carcinoma. The CDR3 totals 16 residues. Germline assignment: CDR1 SGHAT and CDR2 FQNNGV. Taking about 20-31 mg of unsorted bulk tissue, the authors co-extracted RNA and DNA. The investigators made TCR beta cDNA from around 540 ng total RNA, using a constant-region primer. TCR beta libraries came from three nested multiplex PCR rounds using slightly modified ARM-PCR. Both of the initial two PCR rounds ran for around 9 cycles and employed TRBV1-TRBV30 forward primers alongside a C-beta reverse primer. MiXCR, applied by TCRdb to the multiplex PCR reads, yields one record per CDR3 protein. This table has 45,000 to 55,000 distinct CDR3 sequences, roughly 77% appearing once.

The material sequenced was liver tumor tissue from sampling region 2. Subset: tumor region T2, inferior pole. The gene calls are TRBV11-2 and TRBJ2-2, with 9 nucleotides matching TRBD2. This TCR came from a man in his forties or fifties with primary liver carcinoma and hepatitis B virus infection. DNA for the CDR3: TGTGAAAGCAGCTCAGTGGCGCTAGCGGGAACCGGGGAGCTGTTTTTT. Its translation is CESSSVALAGTGELFF. The variable domain in full, with the rest retrieved from reference TRBV11-2 and TRBJ2-2, is EAGVAQSPRYKIIEKRQSVAFWCNPISGHATLYWYQQILGQGPKLLIQFQNNGVVDDSQLPKDRFSAERLKGVDSTLKIQPAKLEDSAVYLCESSSVALAGTGELFFGEGSRLTVL.